The 2 T cell receptor beta chains below come from one sample, sequenced in a study of blood T cells in healthy people across ages. For the second PCR, which ran for about 7 to 12 cycles, a sample-barcoded 5' primer and a J-beta primer mix were used. TCRdb reprocessed the 5' RACE reads with MiXCR, giving one entry per CDR3 protein. The repertoire has around 1.5 million distinct CDR3 sequences, around 59% of them found once; the top ten carry over 5%. The source material was blood. The source of these receptors is a man in his late teens or twenties in good health.

This chain connects TRBV4-1 to TRBJ2-3, with D perhaps TRBD2 (5 bases). This CDR3 region has 17 residues. CDR1 and CDR2 from the germline V gene are MGHRA and YSYEKL. V lost 0 bases and J lost 1, with 14 bases in between. CDR3 sequence: CASSQEAVGGGTDTQYF. CDR3 sequence (DNA): TGCGCCAGCAGCCAAGAAGCGGTAGGAGGCGGCACAGATACGCAGTATTTT.

The chain joins TRBV7-9 to TRBJ2-5; D not resolved. There are 16 residues in the CDR3. Deletions cut 2 bases from V and 3 bases from J, with 16 bases between. Germline V gene lookup returns CDR1 SEHNR and CDR2 FQNEAQ (reference sequence). DNA of the CDR3: TGTGCCAGCAGCTTAAGGGTAAACCCATGGAAAGAGACCCAGTACTTC. It is translated as CASSLRVNPWKETQYF.